This T cell receptor beta chain was obtained from a study of T cell responses to AZD1222 COVID-19 vaccine. With regard to this clone: Its cognate antigen is unknown.

Using immunoSEQ multiplex PCR, the repertoire was profiled, and TCRdb retains in-frame clones only, with some absent. The sample carries roughly 150,000 clones, around 93% recorded once. Study-level results: Clonal diversity was possibly underestimated, and white British individuals and females predominated among donors.

This specimen consisted of peripheral blood, obtained on day 0 of AZD1222 vaccination. The TCR sequence derives from an adult in good health.

The CDR3 coding sequence is TGTGCCACCAGCAGGGAGGACTTTTTCAGGGAAGGTGAGCAGTTCTTC. Translation gives CATSREDFFREGEQFF. The chain uses TRBV15 and TRBJ2-1; the D gene could be TRBD1 or TRBD2 (5 bases each). CDR3 size: 16 residues. The V gene lost 3 bases and the J gene lost 9 bases, with 21 bases spanning the gap. CDR1 and CDR2 (germline): LNHNV, YYDKDF (reference sequence).